Sequencing of this TCR beta chain was carried out in a study of CD8+ T cells in alopecia areata. This sample's treatment: oral pan-JAK inhibitor, 5-10 mg twice daily. This CDR3 is 14 amino acids long. Germline V gene lookup returns CDR1 SGHVS and CDR2 FQNEAQ. V shed 2 bases, J shed 10 bases, and the junction held 4 bases outside the gene matches. Reverse transcription of extracted RNA yielded cDNA, which provided the sequencing template. Libraries were prepared by immunoSEQ multiplex PCR; TCRdb keeps only in-frame clonotypes and omits some of them. Seen here are 150,000 to 200,000 clones, approximately 67% observed once, and the top ten hold approximately 1.3%.

The chain combines TRBV7-8 with TRBJ2-1; TRBD2 agrees at 11 bases. The sequencing here drew on CD4+ T cells sorted from blood, taken at approximately week 49, from a patient treated with tofacitinib. The receptor was derived from a human donor with alopecia areata. CDR3 sequence (DNA): TGTGCCAGCAGCTTAAGACTAGCGGGGAACGAGCAGTTCTTC. Protein product: CASSLRLAGNEQFF.